This T cell receptor (beta chain) derives from a study of early T cells in non-severe SARS-CoV-2 infection. Study background: Sequenced material consisted of bulk RNA (from unsorted whole blood), and chains were unpaired. Study-level points and caveats: The study's VDJdb matching favored anti-spike CD8 responses and missed private and CD4 specificities.

Individual cDNA molecules carried attached unique molecular identifiers. Each CDR3 protein gets one entry after TCRdb re-called the 5' RACE reads with MiXCR. The sample yields roughly 57,000 distinct CDR3 sequences, approximately 13% seen once. The germline gives CDR1 MDHEN, CDR2 SYDVKM. The length of the CDR3 is 14 residues. V was clipped by 3 bases and J by 3 bases; unmatched bases: 1. This clonotype has ten or more counts. Its target is unknown. J is TRBJ2-3 and V is TRBV28; 9 bases line up with TRBD2. Sequenced: whole blood. The source of this sequence is an adult who was a healthcare worker with PCR-confirmed SARS-CoV-2 infection or an uninfected control (not recorded which). The CDR3 region is CASSFLAGTDTQYF. The CDR3 coding sequence is TGTGCCAGCAGTTTCCTAGCGGGGACAGATACGCAGTATTTT.